The entry that follows covers one TCR beta chain sequence. The sample belongs to a study of blood T cell repertoires in COVID-19. Measured with immunoSEQ multiplex PCR; TCRdb has only the in-frame clones, and not every one. Altogether roughly 100,000 clones are present, 69% being singletons, with the ten largest covering approximately 6.3%. From germline, CDR1 is KGHDR and CDR2 SFDVKD. V dropped 5 bases and J dropped 2 bases, with 9 bases sitting between them. This CDR3 is 14 amino acids long. The sequence came from a man older than 75 with acute or convalescent COVID-19. Sequencing used peripheral blood. The rearrangement joins TRBV24-1 to TRBJ1-5, with D unclear. Here the CDR3 DNA reads TGTGCCACCAGTGGAGGGCTCGGCAATCAGCCCCAGCATTTT. This gives the protein CATSGGLGNQPQHF.